This T cell receptor beta chain was recorded in a study of regulatory T cells in long-lasting Graves disease. TCRdb redid the calling of the reads with MiXCR, one entry per CDR3 protein. The sample records over a thousand distinct CDR3 sequences, roughly 87% being singletons. PBMCs provided the RNA from which the TCR library was made. The sample was peripheral blood mononuclear cells (PBMCs), taken with antithyroid drug treatment, in newly diagnosed or persistent Graves disease (not recorded which). The TCR was taken from a woman aged 30 to 39 with Graves disease.

The CDR3 protein is CASATGTSLNNEQFF. CDR3 bases: TGTGCCAGTGCCACCGGGACTAGCCTTAACAATGAGCAGTTCTTC. The chain is built from TRBV19 and TRBJ2-1, with TRBD2 matching 9 bases. With 8 bases clipped from V and 5 bases from J, the junction kept 10 bases outside the gene matches. The length of the CDR3 is 15 residues. Germline V gene data show CDR1 as LNHDA and CDR2 as SQIVND (reference sequence).